These 25 T cell receptor beta chains originate from one sample sequenced in a study of naive and memory T cell subsets. Treatment denoted: skin biopsy from PPD injection site in Mantoux-positive individual. The library had UMIs added by 3' ligation of an oligonucleotide to TCR cDNA. Amplification of ligated cDNA took four PCR rounds with SP2 and nested alpha and beta constant primers. TCRdb ran MiXCR on the UMI-ligation and nested PCR reads and lists one entry per CDR3 protein. This table has tens of thousands of distinct CDR3 sequences, 11% appearing once. Source: skin, taken from a tuberculin skin test site. These receptors were obtained from an adult in good health.

The V gene is TRBV4-1, the J gene TRBJ2-1, with 9 bases fitting TRBD1. This CDR3 is 19 amino acids long. V gave up 4 bases and J gave up 9 bases; unmatched junction bases: 22. The germline gives CDR1 MGHRA, CDR2 YSYEKL. The CDR3 loop is CASSRPPGWTGVDLGEQFF. In DNA, the CDR3 is TGCGCCAGCAGCCGACCGCCTGGGTGGACAGGGGTAGATTTGGGTGAGCAGTTCTTC.

This clonotype was seen ten or more times. The genes are TRBV29-1 and TRBJ2-7; 8 bases are a match to TRBD1. The CDR3 length is 12 residues. Trimming at V came to 4 bases and at J to 5 bases, leaving 4 bases not matched to a gene. Germline values: CDR1 SQVTM, CDR2 ANQGSEA. CDR3 nucleotide sequence: TGCAGCGTTGTTCCAGGGGGCGACGAGCAGTACTTC. This sequence encodes CSVVPGGDEQYF.

The table lists this clonotype with many counts. The chain recombines TRBV20-1 with TRBJ2-1, with 12 bases lining up with TRBD2. The germline V gene has CDR1 DFQATT and CDR2 SNEGSKA (reference sequence). V was pared by 6 bases and J by 5 bases, with 8 bases of the junction left unmatched. The CDR3 totals 15 residues. The CDR3, as DNA: TGCAGTGCACCTACTAGCGGGAGGCCAGACAATGAGCAGTTCTTC. Its translation: CSAPTSGRPDNEQFF.

This clonotype was seen just once. The rearrangement links TRBV3-1 to TRBJ1-1; no firm D call. V was trimmed by 0 bases and J by 0 bases, leaving 11 bases between them. CDR1 is LGHDT, CDR2 YNNKEL, per germline (reference sequence). The CDR3 runs to 16 residues. CDR3 nucleotides: TGTGCCAGCAGCCAAGACATCGGGAACCTGAACACTGAAGCTTTCTTT. It specifies CASSQDIGNLNTEAFF.

This clonotype was counted many times. The rearrangement links TRBV6-1 to TRBJ2-7; TRBD2 is a possible D gene (6 bases). The V and J ends lost 3 bases and 4 bases respectively, with 19 bases between them. CDR1 is MNHNS, CDR2 SASEGT, per germline. CDR3 size: 16 residues. CDR3 DNA sequence: TGTGCCAGCAGTGATGCCGGGAGTTATCGAGGGTACGAGCAGTACTTC. Its translation is CASSDAGSYRGYEQYF.

The chain is built from TRBV18 and TRBJ2-2; 7 nucleotides align to TRBD1. CDR3 length equals 16 residues. Germline V CDR1 and CDR2: KGHSH, LQKENI. The V gene end was trimmed by 6 bases and the J gene end by 4 bases; junction bases not matched to a gene: 11. DNA of the CDR3: TGTGCCAGCTCTTACCTTGGACAGGCCGGCACCGGGGAGCTGTTTTTT. Translation gives CASSYLGQAGTGELFF. Full variable domain (rest looked up from reference TRBV18 and TRBJ2-2): NAGVMQNPRHLVRRRGQEARLRCSPMKGHSHVYWYRQLPEEGLKFMVYLQKENIIDESGMPKERFSAEFPKEGPSILRIQQVVRGDSAAYFCASSYLGQAGTGELFFGEGSRLTVL.

This clonotype came up many times. The chain links TRBV27 to TRBJ2-3, with TRBD1 matching over 8 bases. Germline V gene lookup returns CDR1 MNHEY and CDR2 SMNVEV (reference sequence). The CDR3 covers 16 residues. Unmatched junction bases numbered 9, after V lost 4 bases and J lost 3 bases. The CDR3 reads CASSSSRTGTTDTQYF. The DNA of the CDR3 is TGTGCCAGCAGTTCTTCCCGGACAGGGACAACAGATACGCAGTATTTT.

This clonotype was picked up a small number of times. J is TRBJ1-4 and V is TRBV28; 7 nucleotides line up with TRBD1. The length of the CDR3 is 13 residues. V gave up 5 bases and J gave up 8 bases; unmatched junction bases: 5. CDR1 is MDHEN, CDR2 SYDVKM, per germline. The CDR3, as DNA: TGTGCCAGCAGTCGGGACAGAGGGGAAAAACTGTTTTTT. Translated: CASSRDRGEKLFF. The variable domain in full, with the rest retrieved from reference TRBV28 and TRBJ1-4, is DVKVTQSSRYLVKRTGEKVFLECVQDMDHENMFWYRQDPGLGLRLIYFSYDVKMKEKGDIPEGYSVSREKKERFSLILESASTNQTSMYLCASSRDRGEKLFFGSGTQLSVL.

This clonotype was seen many times. The V gene is TRBV6-5, the J gene TRBJ2-1, with a tentative D call TRBD2 (7 bases). V gave up 0 bases and J gave up 3 bases, with 9 bases separating them. The CDR3 covers 15 residues. The V gene's germline CDR1 is MNHEY and CDR2 SVGAGI. The CDR3 region has the DNA TGTGCCAGCAGTTACTCCGGGGGGCACTACAATGAGCAGTTCTTC. This gives the protein CASSYSGGHYNEQFF.

This clonotype was detected ten times or more. V usage is TRBV27 and J usage is TRBJ1-1; D remains ambiguous. The V end lost 2 bases, the J end lost 4 bases, and 11 bases lay between the germline ends. Germline V gives CDR1 MNHEY, CDR2 SMNVEV (reference sequence). This CDR3 has 14 amino acids. For the CDR3, the DNA is TGTGCCAGCAGTTTAAGAGGTCGCCGCACTGAAGCTTTCTTT. This sequence encodes CASSLRGRRTEAFF.

The chain couples TRBV20-1 to TRBJ1-2; TRBD1 is a possible D gene (6 bases). The CDR3 is 14 amino acids. V was pared by 0 bases and J by 2 bases, with 10 bases between. In germline, CDR1 is DFQATT, CDR2 SNEGSKA (reference sequence). CDR3 nucleotide sequence: TGCAGTGCTAGAGAAGGGGGTGGAAACTATGGCTACACCTTC. Translated: CSAREGGGNYGYTF.

In its sample, this clonotype was seen many times. The chain carries TRBV11-2 and TRBJ2-7, with 10 bases that match TRBD1. The CDR3 sequence is 15 residues long. CDR1 is SGHAT, CDR2 FQNNGV, per germline. Trimming cost V 1 base and J 4 bases; bases outside gene matches: 4. Written as DNA, the CDR3 is TGTGCCAGCAGCTTAGTCGGGACAGGGGAGTACGAGCAGTACTTC. Protein product: CASSLVGTGEYEQYF.

In this sample, this clonotype is medium-sized. The rearrangement uses TRBV7-6 and TRBJ2-7, with TRBD2 matching 16 bases. Trimming at V came to 6 bases and at J to 2 bases, leaving 4 bases not matched to a gene. There are 16 residues in the CDR3. Germline CDR1 and CDR2: SGHVS and FNYEAQ. CDR3 protein: CASSSGTSGGAYEQYF. The CDR3 coding sequence is TGTGCCAGCAGTTCCGGGACTAGCGGGGGGGCCTACGAGCAGTACTTC. Full variable domain (outside the CDR3, taken from reference TRBV7-6 and TRBJ2-7): GAGVSQSPRYKVTKRGQDVALRCDPISGHVSLYWYRQALGQGPEFLTYFNYEAQQDKSGLPNDRFSAERPEGSISTLTIQRTEQRDSAMYRCASSSGTSGGAYEQYFGPGTRLTVT.

This clonotype is medium-sized by share. This chain uses TRBV28 with TRBJ2-3, with 8 bases that match TRBD2. Germline V gene lookup returns CDR1 MDHEN and CDR2 SYDVKM. The V segment lost 4 bases and the J segment 0 bases; nucleotides outside the gene matches: 3. The CDR3 totals 15 residues. In DNA, the CDR3 is TGTGCCAGCAGTTCTCCTAGCGGGAGCACAGATACGCAGTATTTT. Translation gives CASSSPSGSTDTQYF. Filled out from reference TRBV28 and TRBJ2-3, the complete variable domain reads DVKVTQSSRYLVKRTGEKVFLECVQDMDHENMFWYRQDPGLGLRLIYFSYDVKMKEKGDIPEGYSVSREKKERFSLILESASTNQTSMYLCASSSPSGSTDTQYFGPGTRLTVL.

This clonotype is labeled as medium-sized. This rearrangement joins TRBV7-9 to TRBJ2-3; D might be TRBD2 (5 bases). CDR1 is SEHNR and CDR2 is FQNEAQ in the germline V gene (reference sequence). Trimming stripped 5 bases from V and 6 bases from J, with 21 bases between. The CDR3 contains 16 residues. The CDR3 loop reads CASSGTRILAPDTQYF. For the CDR3, the DNA is TGTGCCAGCAGCGGAACTAGGATCCTGGCCCCCGATACGCAGTATTTT.

This clonotype was seen a handful of times. The chain carries TRBV7-3 and TRBJ2-2; TRBD1 aligns across 8 bases. Germline CDR1 SGHTA, CDR2 FQGTGA. V lost 5 bases, J lost 4 bases, and 6 bases stayed unmatched. The CDR3 totals 15 residues. This CDR3 is CASSPGQGSTGELFF. In DNA form, the CDR3 reads TGTGCCAGCAGCCCTGGACAGGGTTCCACCGGGGAGCTGTTTTTT.

This clonotype was seen many times. V is TRBV6-5 and J is TRBJ2-1, with a possible D match to TRBD2 (6 bases). From germline, CDR1 is MNHEY and CDR2 SVGAGI. Trimming stripped 5 bases from V and 2 bases from J, with 19 bases between. The CDR3 runs to 17 residues. DNA of the CDR3: TGTGCCAGCAGTGGAGCTCCACGGAGGGGCCCCTACAATGAGCAGTTCTTC. Translation gives CASSGAPRRGPYNEQFF.

Concerning this clonotype: Germline is not matched at one junction end, which may reflect a read error. J is TRBJ1-4 and V is TRBV7-9; D is perhaps TRBD1 (6 bases). The CDR3 totals 16 residues. Per the germline V gene, CDR1 is SEHNR and CDR2 is FQNEAQ (reference sequence). CDR3 loop: CASSHISGATNERLFF. The CDR3 DNA follows: TGTGCCAGCAGCCACATTTCGGGGGCGACTAATGAAAGACTGTTTTTT.

This rearrangement joins TRBV7-9 to TRBJ2-2; D gene uncertain. The germline CDR1 and CDR2 sequences are SEHNR and FQNEAQ (reference sequence). CDR3 length equals 17 residues. Trimming shortened V by 1 base and J by 4 bases, and 16 bases separated the two germline ends. The CDR3 DNA follows: TGTGCCAGCAGCTTAGGGAGACTCCCAGCGAGCACCGGGGAGCTGTTTTTT. Its translation: CASSLGRLPASTGELFF.

For the CDR3, the DNA is TGTGCTAGTGGTTCCCAACTGGAAAGGGGCCAAGAGACCCAGTACTTC. Protein sequence: CASGSQLERGQETQYF. The V gene is TRBV12-5, the J gene TRBJ2-5, with a tentative D call TRBD1 (5 bases). Germline CDR1 and CDR2: LGHNT and FRNRAP. CDR3 length equals 16 residues. V shed 4 bases and J shed 1 base, with 16 bases lying between them.

The genes are TRBV11-2 and TRBJ2-6; no clear D gene. Germline V gene sequence: CDR1 SGHAT, CDR2 FQNNGV. V was trimmed by 3 bases and J by 0 bases, leaving 24 bases between them. This CDR3 contains 21 residues. The CDR3 reads CASSLQQGVFGKRSGANVLTF. The CDR3 DNA is TGTGCCAGCAGCTTGCAACAAGGCGTCTTTGGGAAACGCTCTGGGGCCAACGTCCTGACTTTC.

Ten or more counts support this clonotype. The chain combines TRBV6-1 with TRBJ1-2; D is possibly TRBD1 (6 bases). CDR1 is MNHNS, CDR2 SASEGT, per germline. Trimming stripped 4 bases from V and 3 bases from J, with 12 bases between. This CDR3 is built from 14 residues. Here the CDR3 reads CASSVRQVDYGYTF. CDR3 nucleotide sequence: TGTGCCAGCAGTGTTAGACAGGTGGACTATGGCTACACCTTC.

In regard to this clonotype: Germline and junction disagree at one end, which may indicate a read error. The chain links TRBV20-1 to TRBJ2-1; the D call may be TRBD1 or TRBD2 (5 bases each). The germline gives CDR1 DFQATT, CDR2 SNEGSKA (reference sequence). There are 14 residues in the CDR3. The chain's CDR3 is CSTSGDGSYNEQFF. CDR3 bases: TGCAGTACTAGTGGGGACGGCTCCTACAATGAGCAGTTCTTC.

This clonotype was counted many times. The rearrangement uses TRBV28 and TRBJ2-4; TRBD2 matches 13 bases. The CDR3 covers 18 residues. CDR1 is MDHEN, CDR2 SYDVKM, per germline. The junction had 17 bases not matched to a gene; V was cut back by 7 bases and J by 8 bases. The CDR3 reads CASTLGGAGLAGLDIQYF. The CDR3 DNA reads TGTGCCAGCACTCTGGGAGGAGCGGGACTAGCGGGATTAGACATTCAGTACTTC. Full variable domain (outside the CDR3, taken from reference TRBV28 and TRBJ2-4): DVKVTQSSRYLVKRTGEKVFLECVQDMDHENMFWYRQDPGLGLRLIYFSYDVKMKEKGDIPEGYSVSREKKERFSLILESASTNQTSMYLCASTLGGAGLAGLDIQYFGAGTRLSVL.

This clonotype came up once. The V gene is TRBV27, the J gene TRBJ2-1, with TRBD1 as a possible D gene (6 bases). The germline V and J ends were trimmed by 4 bases and 4 bases, with 14 bases remaining between them. Germline-derived CDR1 and CDR2 are MNHEY and SMNVEV (reference sequence). The CDR3 contains 15 residues. For the CDR3, the DNA is TGTGCCAGCAGTTCCGGACAGAATTTTTACAATGAGCAGTTCTTC. It translates to CASSSGQNFYNEQFF.